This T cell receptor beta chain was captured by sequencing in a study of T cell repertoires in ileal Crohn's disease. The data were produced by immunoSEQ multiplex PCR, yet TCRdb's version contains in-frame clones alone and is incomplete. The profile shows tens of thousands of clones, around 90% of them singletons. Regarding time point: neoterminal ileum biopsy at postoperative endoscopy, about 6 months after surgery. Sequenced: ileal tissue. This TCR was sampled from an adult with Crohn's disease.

This chain's CDR3 is CASRAGGMANYGYTF. CDR3 DNA sequence: TGTGCCAGCAGAGCAGGGGGTATGGCTAACTATGGCTACACCTTC. The rearrangement links TRBV28 to TRBJ1-2; 7 bases agree with TRBD1. The J segment lost 0 bases and the V segment lost 6 bases, leaving 7 bases of the junction unmatched. From germline, CDR1 is MDHEN and CDR2 SYDVKM. This CDR3 contains 15 residues.